This T cell receptor (beta chain) was found in a study of blood T cell repertoires in COVID-19. For the study at large: COVID-19 samples, acute and convalescent, were from the United States, Italy and Spain. T cells, B-cell-depleted T cells, or PBMCs provided the cDNA or gDNA that served as material.

This CDR3 comprises 16 residues. Losses at the gene ends were 2 bases for V and 5 bases for J; bases not matched to a gene: 9. Germline loops: CDR1 ENHRY, CDR2 SYGVKD. Study processing details: Using reference gene primer amplification, nucleated cell counts were estimated. TCRdb keeps only in-frame clones here, not all; method: immunoSEQ multiplex PCR. V and J calls and clone size are given by that table; D and trimming were obtained from the DNA. The data contain fewer than 300,000 clones, approximately 85% of them singletons. The gene calls are TRBV10-3 and TRBJ1-1; 9 bases are a match to TRBD1. The receptor was derived from a man aged 50 to 60 with active or convalescent COVID-19. Material: peripheral blood. CDR3 nucleotides: TGTGCCATCAGTGAGCCGGGACAGGGTAAGGGGACTGAAGCTTTCTTT. Translating it yields CAISEPGQGKGTEAFF.